Below are 29 T cell receptor beta chains sequenced from a single sample in a study of prognosis after radiotherapy for stage I lung cancer. With two-round multiplex PCR, TCR beta CDR3 sequences were amplified from genomic DNA. Round one of PCR was performed, and it used primers specific to each TRBV and TRBJ gene. TCRdb recomputed calls from the multiplex PCR reads with MiXCR, one row per CDR3 protein. This table has over 12,000 distinct CDR3 sequences, around 54% appearing once. Sequencing was performed on PBMCs, taken before or after stereotactic body radiation therapy (not recorded which). These receptors were collected from a donor older than 45 with non-small cell lung cancer.

Ten or more counts support this clonotype. V usage is TRBV28 and J usage is TRBJ1-4; D call uncertain. This CDR3 is built from 14 residues. Trimming shortened V by 6 bases and J by 8 bases, and 16 bases separated the two germline ends. Germline V CDR1 and CDR2: MDHEN, SYDVKM. Here the CDR3 reads CASSRGGYPEKLFF. In DNA, the CDR3 is TGTGCCAGCAGCCGTGGAGGCTATCCGGAAAAACTGTTTTTT.

By share, this clonotype counts as medium-sized. This chain uses TRBV20-1 with TRBJ2-2; D unresolved. Germline-derived CDR1 and CDR2 are DFQATT and SNEGSKA (reference sequence). The CDR3 has 13 residues. V lost 1 base and J lost 1, with 4 bases in between. The CDR3: CSARVVNTGELFF. In DNA, the CDR3 is TGCAGTGCTAGAGTGGTGAACACCGGGGAGCTGTTTTTT.

The rearrangement joins TRBV19 to TRBJ2-1; TRBD2 agrees at 10 bases. The germline CDR1 and CDR2 sequences are LNHDA and SQIVND (reference sequence). The CDR3 extends over 15 amino acids. Unmatched junction bases numbered 9, after V lost 6 bases and J lost 7 bases. DNA for the CDR3: TGTGCCAGTAGACGGATCCTAGCGGGAGCAAATGAGCAGTTCTTC. The encoded protein is CASRRILAGANEQFF.

There are a few counts of this clonotype. With only one base between it and a far larger clone, this is likely a read error. V gene TRBV20-1 combines with J gene TRBJ2-1; D perhaps matches TRBD1 (5 bases). The CDR3 is 12 amino acids. Germline CDR1 reads DFQATT; CDR2 reads SNEGSKA (reference sequence). Trimming took 6 bases from V and 10 from J, leaving 16 bases between them. The CDR3 DNA reads as TGCAGTGCCCAGGGCCAGGCATACGAGCAGTTCTTC. Amino acids: CSAQGQAYEQFF.

This clonotype was seen at least ten times. The chain uses TRBV20-1 and TRBJ2-5, with TRBD1 matching 10 bases. There are 14 residues in the CDR3. The ends lost 3 bases at V and 3 bases at J; junction bases unmatched: 4. From germline, CDR1 is DFQATT and CDR2 SNEGSKA (reference sequence). CDR3: CSASPGTGEETQYF. For the CDR3, the DNA is TGCAGTGCTAGCCCCGGGACAGGGGAAGAGACCCAGTACTTC.

In the case of this clonotype: This likely traces to a read error, being one base from a far larger clone. The CDR3 DNA follows: TGTGCCAGCAGTTTGGGCCACAGTGAATCCAAAAACATTCAGTACTTC. Translated: CASSLGHSESKNIQYF. This chain links TRBV6-9 with TRBJ2-4, with D unclear. CDR3 length: 16 amino acids. V lost 4 bases to trimming and J lost 2 bases, with 15 bases between them. CDR1 is MNHGY and CDR2 is SVAAGI in the germline V gene.

This clonotype was recorded once. The chain combines TRBV27 with TRBJ2-7; D may be TRBD1 (5 bases). Germline CDR1 MNHEY, CDR2 SMNVEV (reference sequence). V lost 2 bases to trimming and J lost 5 bases, with 13 bases between them. The CDR3 extends over 14 amino acids. In DNA form, the CDR3 reads TGTGCCAGCAGTTTAGCGGTAGGGGCCCACGAGCAGTACTTC. Its protein is CASSLAVGAHEQYF.

Worth noting for this clonotype: A read error is the likely source, as a far larger clone sits one nucleotide away. V is TRBV15 and J is TRBJ2-5, with 9 bases fitting TRBD1. This CDR3 is 12 amino acids long. The germline CDR1 and CDR2 sequences are LNHNV and YYDKDF (reference sequence). The CDR3 coding sequence is TGTGCCACCAGCCGAGGGGACAGGGAACATTTCTTC. Its protein is CATSRGDREHFF.

The chain links TRBV20-1 to TRBJ2-7; D not resolved. The CDR3 totals 12 residues. V lost 5 bases to trimming and J lost 4 bases, with 12 bases between them. Germline assignment: CDR1 DFQATT and CDR2 SNEGSKA (reference sequence). CDR3 loop: CSAPYQTYEQYF. The CDR3 DNA is TGCAGTGCTCCGTACCAGACGTACGAGCAGTACTTC.

This clonotype occurred once. The chain combines TRBV13 with TRBJ2-1; perhaps TRBD2 as D (6 bases). With 0 bases removed from V and 15 bases from J, the gap between germline ends came to 9 bases. Germline V lookup: CDR1 PRHDT, CDR2 FYEKMQ (reference sequence). The CDR3 has 11 amino acids. The CDR3 DNA reads TGTGCCAGCAGCTTAGGGGGGGGTCCGTTCTTC. Translation gives CASSLGGGPFF.

J is TRBJ2-1 and V is TRBV11-2, with D perhaps matching TRBD2 (5 bases). Trimming cost V 5 bases and J 6 bases, with 14 bases left between them. Germline assignment: CDR1 SGHAT and CDR2 FQNNGV. The CDR3 has 14 residues. CDR3 bases: TGTGCCAGCAGCCTTGAGGGTCTATTCAATGAGCAGTTCTTC. This gives the protein CASSLEGLFNEQFF.

This clonotype came up a few times. This chain connects TRBV27 to TRBJ2-7; D is possibly TRBD1 (6 bases). Trimming removed 5 bases at V and 3 bases at J, with 11 bases between. CDR3 length equals 13 residues. Looked up from germline, CDR1 is MNHEY and CDR2 is SMNVEV (reference sequence). CDR3: CASSGTPCYEQYF. DNA for the CDR3: TGTGCCAGCAGTGGGACACCATGCTACGAGCAGTACTTC.

Comments on this clonotype: At one end, the junction sequence differs from germline, possibly due to a read error. The chain combines TRBV28 with TRBJ2-7; D perhaps matches TRBD1 (6 bases). Germline CDR1 reads MDHEN; CDR2 reads SYDVKM. The CDR3 consists of 14 residues. CDR3 DNA sequence: TGTGCCAGCAGTGACCCCTTCACAGGGTCAGAGCAATACTTC. Translated: CASSDPFTGSEQYF.

This chain uses TRBV24-1 with TRBJ2-5; D gene uncertain. The germline gives CDR1 KGHDR, CDR2 SFDVKD. The CDR3 is 14 residues long. V lost 0 bases and J lost 2, with 6 bases in between. CDR3 nucleotides: TGTGCCACCAGTGATTTGGAACAGCAAGAGACCCAGTACTTC. Its translation: CATSDLEQQETQYF.

The chain couples TRBV2 to TRBJ2-1, with 7 nucleotides matching TRBD2. The CDR3 is 15 amino acids. The germline gives CDR1 SNHLY, CDR2 FYNNEI. V shed 7 bases and J 8 bases; nucleotides not matched to a gene: 14. The CDR3 coding sequence is TGTGCCAGCAAGGAGAGGACTAGTCCGAAGGATGAGCAGTTCTTC. Translated, it gives CASKERTSPKDEQFF.

The CDR3 loop reads CASSQLNTGELFF. The CDR3 nucleotides read TGTGCCAGCAGCCAGTTGAACACCGGGGAGCTGTTTTTT. This chain connects TRBV3-1 to TRBJ2-2; D remains ambiguous. The CDR3 sequence is 13 residues long. Between the trimmed V and J ends, which lost 3 bases and 1 base, there was a span of 3 bases. Germline V CDR1 and CDR2: LGHDT, YNNKEL (reference sequence).

This clonotype showed up many times. The genes are TRBV4-1 and TRBJ2-2; D remains unclear. The CDR3 runs 12 residues. The ends were cut back, 6 bases at V and 8 bases at J, with 10 bases in the middle. Germline lookup yields CDR1 MGHRA and CDR2 YSYEKL. The CDR3 is CASSIGRGELFF. The CDR3 bases are TGCGCCAGCAGTATCGGCCGGGGGGAGCTGTTTTTT.

Turning to this clonotype: Germline is not matched at one junction end, which may reflect a read error. The chain employs TRBV28 and TRBJ2-7; D unresolved. Germline V gene data show CDR1 as MDHEN and CDR2 as SYDVKM. The CDR3 sequence is 15 residues long. DNA for the CDR3: TGTTCCAGCAGTTTATTGTGGCAGAGTTACTACGAGCAGTACTTC. It encodes CSSSLLWQSYYEQYF.

Concerning this clonotype itself: One end of the junction does not line up with germline, which may come from a read error. CDR3 sequence reads: CASSLPTSGGHIEKYF. In DNA, the CDR3 is TGTGCCAGCAGTTTACCCACTAGCGGGGGACATATCGAGAAGTACTTC. The chain is built from TRBV28 and TRBJ2-7, with 11 bases fitting TRBD2. CDR1 is MDHEN and CDR2 is SYDVKM in the germline V gene. This CDR3 has 16 residues.

J is TRBJ2-2 and V is TRBV7-8; 7 bases fit TRBD2. This CDR3 is built from 15 residues. Germline values: CDR1 SGHVS, CDR2 FQNEAQ. Losses at the gene ends were 6 bases for V and 5 bases for J; bases not matched to a gene: 9. CDR3 region: CASSLDWGGTGELFF. CDR3 nucleotide sequence: TGTGCCAGCAGTCTGGACTGGGGAGGGACCGGGGAGCTGTTTTTT.

By share, this clonotype counts as medium-sized. This sequence joins TRBV7-9 and TRBJ1-2; 7 nucleotides match TRBD1. The J segment lost 4 bases and the V segment lost 5 bases, leaving 4 bases of the junction unmatched. The CDR3 covers 13 residues. CDR1 is SEHNR, CDR2 FQNEAQ, per germline (reference sequence). The CDR3 coding sequence is TGTGCCAGCAGCAAGGACAGGCCCTATGGCTACACCTTC. It translates to CASSKDRPYGYTF. The whole variable domain, remainder taken from reference TRBV7-9 and TRBJ1-2, is DTGVSQNPRHKITKRGQNVTFRCDPISEHNRLYWYRQTLGQGPEFLTYFQNEAQLEKSRLLSDRFSAERPKGSFSTLEIQRTEQGDSAMYLCASSKDRPYGYTFGSGTRLTVV.

The table lists this clonotype with many counts. The chain recombines TRBV11-2 with TRBJ2-2; D is undetermined. Per the germline V gene, CDR1 is SGHAT and CDR2 is FQNNGV. The CDR3 consists of 15 residues. Trimming stripped 5 bases from V and 4 bases from J, with 14 bases between. CDR3 bases: TGTGCCAGCAGCAACGGGCTCGGGCCCACCGGGGAGCTGTTTTTT. As protein: CASSNGLGPTGELFF. Full variable domain (outside the CDR3, taken from reference TRBV11-2 and TRBJ2-2): EAGVAQSPRYKIIEKRQSVAFWCNPISGHATLYWYQQILGQGPKLLIQFQNNGVVDDSQLPKDRFSAERLKGVDSTLKIQPAKLEDSAVYLCASSNGLGPTGELFFGEGSRLTVL.

This clonotype is medium-sized within its sample. This chain links TRBV20-1 with TRBJ2-2, with unresolved D. The CDR3 contains 15 residues. Germline CDR1 and CDR2: DFQATT and SNEGSKA (reference sequence). V was clipped by 1 base and J by 4 bases, with 13 bases between them. The CDR3 sequence is CSARAFDTSTGELFF. CDR3 coding DNA: TGCAGTGCTAGAGCCTTTGACACGTCCACCGGGGAGCTGTTTTTT.

By sample share, this clonotype is medium-sized (0.01 to 0.1%). The chain is built from TRBV6-2 or TRBV6-3 and TRBJ2-5, with 14 nucleotides matching TRBD2. Germline loops: CDR1 MNHEY, CDR2 SVGEGT. The trim removed 4 bases at V and 1 base at J, leaving 5 bases unmatched. The CDR3 totals 17 residues. The CDR3 protein is CASSFGLAGGRQETQYF. CDR3 bases: TGTGCCAGCAGTTTCGGACTAGCGGGAGGTCGCCAAGAGACCCAGTACTTC.

This sequence joins TRBV28 and TRBJ2-2, with a tentative D call TRBD2 (6 bases). Germline V CDR1 and CDR2: MDHEN, SYDVKM. The CDR3 extends over 14 amino acids. Trimming removed 3 bases from V and 10 bases from J, with 15 bases in between. CDR3 protein: CASSLGGLNEELFF. CDR3 bases: TGTGCCAGCAGTTTGGGGGGATTGAACGAGGAGCTGTTTTTT.

This rearrangement joins TRBV20-1 to TRBJ2-5; a possible D gene is TRBD1 (5 bases). The ends were cut back, 6 bases at V and 1 base at J, with 18 bases in the middle. Germline V CDR1 and CDR2: DFQATT, SNEGSKA (reference sequence). CDR3 length: 15 amino acids. CDR3 residues: CSAPRIRGAQETQYF. The CDR3 DNA is TGCAGTGCCCCCCGGATTCGTGGGGCCCAAGAGACCCAGTACTTC.

By sample share, this clonotype is medium-sized (0.01 to 0.1%). The chain links TRBV28 to TRBJ2-1; TRBD2 matches 9 bases. Germline CDR1 and CDR2: MDHEN and SYDVKM. The CDR3 extends over 21 amino acids. Germline trimming cut 6 bases from V and 9 bases from J; bases unmatched to any gene: 30. The CDR3 is CASSPLWPVKAGGTVLTEQFF. CDR3 sequence (DNA): TGTGCCAGCAGCCCCCTTTGGCCCGTTAAAGCGGGAGGTACGGTACTGACTGAGCAGTTCTTC.

This clonotype was counted at least ten times. The chain recombines TRBV18 with TRBJ1-5; D is perhaps TRBD1 (6 bases). Trimming took off 1 base at V and 0 bases at J, with 13 bases between the two ends. CDR3 length: 17 residues. CDR1 is KGHSH and CDR2 is LQKENI in the germline V gene. DNA for the CDR3: TGTGCCAGCTCACCACAGGGGGGCAGCTATAGCAATCAGCCCCAGCATTTT. Translated: CASSPQGGSYSNQPQHF.

By share, this clonotype ranks as medium-sized (0.01 to 0.1%). The chain is built from TRBV6-1 and TRBJ2-7; D is uncertain. There are 13 residues in the CDR3. The V gene's germline CDR1 is MNHNS and CDR2 SASEGT. V was pared by 6 bases and J by 6 bases, with 15 bases between. CDR3 in amino acids: CASSTSTFVEQYF. CDR3 DNA sequence: TGTGCCAGCAGCACAAGCACGTTTGTCGAGCAGTACTTC.